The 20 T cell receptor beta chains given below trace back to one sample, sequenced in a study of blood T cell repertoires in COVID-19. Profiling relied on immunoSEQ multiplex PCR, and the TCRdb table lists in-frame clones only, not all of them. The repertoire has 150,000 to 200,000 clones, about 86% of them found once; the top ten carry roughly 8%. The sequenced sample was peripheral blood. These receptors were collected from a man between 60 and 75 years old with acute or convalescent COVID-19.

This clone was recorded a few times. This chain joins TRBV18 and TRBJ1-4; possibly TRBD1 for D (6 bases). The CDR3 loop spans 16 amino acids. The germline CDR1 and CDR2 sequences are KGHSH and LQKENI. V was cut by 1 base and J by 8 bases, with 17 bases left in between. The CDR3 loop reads CASSPQVAGDGEKLFF. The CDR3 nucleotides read TGTGCCAGCTCACCACAGGTCGCAGGGGACGGCGAAAAACTGTTTTTT.

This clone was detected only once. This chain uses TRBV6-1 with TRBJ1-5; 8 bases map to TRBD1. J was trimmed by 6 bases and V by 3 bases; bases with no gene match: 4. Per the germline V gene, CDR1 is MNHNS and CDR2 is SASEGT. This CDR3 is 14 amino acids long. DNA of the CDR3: TGTGCCAGCAGTGACAGGGGGCGCGGTCAGCCCCAGCATTTT. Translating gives CASSDRGRGQPQHF.

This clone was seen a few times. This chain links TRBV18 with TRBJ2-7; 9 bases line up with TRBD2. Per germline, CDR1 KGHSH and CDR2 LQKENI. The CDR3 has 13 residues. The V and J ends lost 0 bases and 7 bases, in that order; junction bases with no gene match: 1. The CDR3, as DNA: TGTGCCAGCTCACCACCGGGACTAGCTGAGCAGTACTTC. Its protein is CASSPPGLAEQYF.

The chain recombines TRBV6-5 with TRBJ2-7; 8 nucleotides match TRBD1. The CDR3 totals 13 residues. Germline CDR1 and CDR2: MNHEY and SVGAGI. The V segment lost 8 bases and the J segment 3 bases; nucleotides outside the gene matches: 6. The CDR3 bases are TGTGCCAGCCGGGGGACAGGAGTCTACGAGCAGTACTTC. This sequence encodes CASRGTGVYEQYF.

The CDR3 protein is CATSDSRLARRETQYF. DNA for the CDR3: TGTGCCACCAGTGATTCAAGACTAGCGAGGCGGGAGACCCAGTACTTC. The chain carries TRBV24-1 and TRBJ2-5, with TRBD2 identical over 8 bases. The junction had 9 bases not matched to a gene; V was cut back by 2 bases and J by 5 bases. Germline V gene sequence: CDR1 KGHDR, CDR2 SFDVKD. This CDR3 has 16 amino acids.

The CDR3 DNA sequence: TGCGCCAGCCAAGACCAGGCGAACACTGAAGCTTTCTTT. It translates to CASQDQANTEAFF. The V call is TRBV10-1, the J call TRBJ1-1; D ambiguous. The length of the CDR3 is 13 residues. V shed 8 bases and J shed 1 base, with 11 bases lying between them. Germline loops: CDR1 WNHNN, CDR2 SYGVQD (reference sequence).

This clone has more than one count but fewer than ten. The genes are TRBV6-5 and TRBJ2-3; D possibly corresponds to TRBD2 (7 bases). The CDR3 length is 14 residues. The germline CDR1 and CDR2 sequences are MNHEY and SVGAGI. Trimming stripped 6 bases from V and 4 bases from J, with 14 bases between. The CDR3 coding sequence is TGTGCCAGCAGGCCCGGGGGGCGGCCAGATACGCAGTATTTT. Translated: CASRPGGRPDTQYF.

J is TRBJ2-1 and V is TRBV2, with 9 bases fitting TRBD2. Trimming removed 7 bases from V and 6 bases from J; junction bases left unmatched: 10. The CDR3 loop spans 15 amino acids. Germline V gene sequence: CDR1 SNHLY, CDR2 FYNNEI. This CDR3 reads CASTYGAGGANEQFF. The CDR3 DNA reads TGTGCCAGCACCTACGGAGCGGGAGGAGCCAATGAGCAGTTCTTC.

CDR3 nucleotide sequence: TGTGCCAGCAGTCCCAGCGGGGTACCTCCTCTCCCGGCACAGTATTTT. Its translation: CASSPSGVPPLPAQYF. This chain uses TRBV27 with TRBJ2-3; the match to TRBD2 covers 7 bases. V shed 5 bases and J 12 bases; nucleotides not matched to a gene: 20. The CDR3 is 16 amino acids. The V gene's germline CDR1 is MNHEY and CDR2 SMNVEV (reference sequence).

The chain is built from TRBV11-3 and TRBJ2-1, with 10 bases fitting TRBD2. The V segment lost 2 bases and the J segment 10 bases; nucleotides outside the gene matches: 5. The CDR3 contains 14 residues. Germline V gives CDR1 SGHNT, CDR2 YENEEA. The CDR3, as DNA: TGTGCCAGCAGCTTACTAGCGGGAGTTGGCGAGCAGTTCTTC. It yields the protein CASSLLAGVGEQFF.

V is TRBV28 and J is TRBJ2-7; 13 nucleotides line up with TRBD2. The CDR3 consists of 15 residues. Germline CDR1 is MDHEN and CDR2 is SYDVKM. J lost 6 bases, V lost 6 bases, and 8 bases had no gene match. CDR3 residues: CASRWTSGRVAEQYF. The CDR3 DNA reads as TGTGCCAGCAGATGGACTAGCGGGAGAGTTGCCGAGCAGTACTTC.

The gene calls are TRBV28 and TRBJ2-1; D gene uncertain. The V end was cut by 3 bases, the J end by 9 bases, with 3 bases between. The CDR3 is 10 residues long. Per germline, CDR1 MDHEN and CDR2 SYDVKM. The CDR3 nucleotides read TGTGCCAGCAGTTTCGTTGAGCAGTTCTTC. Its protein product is CASSFVEQFF.

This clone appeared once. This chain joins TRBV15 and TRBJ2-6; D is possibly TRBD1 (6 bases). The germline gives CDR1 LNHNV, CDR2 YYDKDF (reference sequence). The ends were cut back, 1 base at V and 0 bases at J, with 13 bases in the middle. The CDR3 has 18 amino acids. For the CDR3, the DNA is TGTGCCACCAGCAGAGCTTTGACAGGACTCTCTGGGGCCAACGTCCTGACTTTC. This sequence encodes CATSRALTGLSGANVLTF.

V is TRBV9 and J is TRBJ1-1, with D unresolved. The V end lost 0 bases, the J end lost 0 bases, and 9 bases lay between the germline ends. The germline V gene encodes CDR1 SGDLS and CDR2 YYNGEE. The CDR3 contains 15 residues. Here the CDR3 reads CASSVGVTLNTEAFF. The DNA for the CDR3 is TGTGCCAGCAGCGTAGGGGTGACATTGAACACTGAAGCTTTCTTT.

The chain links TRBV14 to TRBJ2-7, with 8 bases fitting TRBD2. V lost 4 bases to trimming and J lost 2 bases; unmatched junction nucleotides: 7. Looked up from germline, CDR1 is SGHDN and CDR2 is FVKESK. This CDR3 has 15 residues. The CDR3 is CASSPGLVNTYEQYF. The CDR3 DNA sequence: TGTGCCAGCAGCCCGGGACTAGTTAATACCTACGAGCAGTACTTC.

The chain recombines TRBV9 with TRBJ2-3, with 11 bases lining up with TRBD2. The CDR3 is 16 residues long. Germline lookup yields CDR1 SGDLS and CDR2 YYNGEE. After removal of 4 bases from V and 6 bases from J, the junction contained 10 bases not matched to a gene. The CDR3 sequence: CASSPTSSSGRDTQYF. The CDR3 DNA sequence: TGTGCCAGCAGCCCCACCTCCTCTAGCGGGAGGGATACGCAGTATTTT.

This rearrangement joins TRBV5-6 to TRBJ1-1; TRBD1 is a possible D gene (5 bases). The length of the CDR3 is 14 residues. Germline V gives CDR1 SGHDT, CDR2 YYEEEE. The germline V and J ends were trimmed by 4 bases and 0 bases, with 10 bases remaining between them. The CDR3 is CASSPDTLNTEAFF. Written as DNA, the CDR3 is TGTGCCAGCAGCCCGGACACCTTGAACACTGAAGCTTTCTTT.

CDR3 nucleotide sequence: TGTGCCAGCAGCGGGACAGTGAACACTGAAGCTTTCTTT. Translated, it gives CASSGTVNTEAFF. The rearrangement joins TRBV9 to TRBJ1-1, with D possibly matching TRBD1 (6 bases). The CDR3 consists of 13 residues. Germline CDR1 is SGDLS and CDR2 is YYNGEE. Trimming took 3 bases from V and 0 from J, leaving 6 bases between them.

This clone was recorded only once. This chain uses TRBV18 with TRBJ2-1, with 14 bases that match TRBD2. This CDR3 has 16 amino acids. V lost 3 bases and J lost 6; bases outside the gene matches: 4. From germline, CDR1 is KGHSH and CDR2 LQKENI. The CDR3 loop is CASSPGLAGAANEQFF. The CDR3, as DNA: TGTGCCAGCTCACCGGGACTAGCGGGAGCTGCCAATGAGCAGTTCTTC. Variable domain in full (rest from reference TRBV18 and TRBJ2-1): NAGVMQNPRHLVRRRGQEARLRCSPMKGHSHVYWYRQLPEEGLKFMVYLQKENIIDESGMPKERFSAEFPKEGPSILRIQQVVRGDSAAYFCASSPGLAGAANEQFFGPGTRLTVL.

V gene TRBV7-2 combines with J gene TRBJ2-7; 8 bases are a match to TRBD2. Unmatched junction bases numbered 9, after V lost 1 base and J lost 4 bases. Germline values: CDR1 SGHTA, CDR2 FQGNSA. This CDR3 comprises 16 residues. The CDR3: CASSLVAGQFGYEQYF. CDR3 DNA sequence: TGTGCCAGCAGCTTAGTAGCGGGACAATTTGGGTACGAGCAGTACTTC. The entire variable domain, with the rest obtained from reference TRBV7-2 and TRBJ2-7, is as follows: GAGVSQSPSNKVTEKGKDVELRCDPISGHTALYWYRQSLGQGLEFLIYFQGNSAPDKSGLPSDRFSAERTGGSVSTLTIQRTQQEDSAVYLCASSLVAGQFGYEQYFGPGTRLTVT.